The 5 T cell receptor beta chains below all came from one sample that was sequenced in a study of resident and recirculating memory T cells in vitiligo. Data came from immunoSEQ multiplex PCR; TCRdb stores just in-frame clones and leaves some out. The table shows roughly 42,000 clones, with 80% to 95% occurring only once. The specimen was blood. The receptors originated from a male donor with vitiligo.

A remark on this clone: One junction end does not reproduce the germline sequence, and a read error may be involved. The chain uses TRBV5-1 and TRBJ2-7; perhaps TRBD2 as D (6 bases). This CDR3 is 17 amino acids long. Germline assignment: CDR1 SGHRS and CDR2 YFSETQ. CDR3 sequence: CASSLEAGLAGLYEQYF. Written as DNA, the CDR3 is TGTGCCAGCAGCTTGGAGGCTGGCCTGGCGGGGCTCTACGAGCAGTACTTC.

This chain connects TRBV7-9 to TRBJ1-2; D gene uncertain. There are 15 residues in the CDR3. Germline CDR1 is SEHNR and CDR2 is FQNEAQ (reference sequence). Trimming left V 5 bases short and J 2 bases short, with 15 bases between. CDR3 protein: CASSRNTGRNYGYTF. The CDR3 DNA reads TGTGCCAGCAGCCGGAACACCGGGAGGAACTATGGCTACACCTTC.

The CDR3 region has the DNA TGTGCCACCGCGTCTAGCATGGATGAGCAGTTCTTC. This translates into CATASSMDEQFF. This chain joins TRBV15 and TRBJ2-1, with D perhaps matching TRBD2 (5 bases). V lost 8 bases, J lost 8 bases, and 13 bases lay in between. This CDR3 has 12 amino acids. Germline CDR1 is LNHNV and CDR2 is YYDKDF (reference sequence).

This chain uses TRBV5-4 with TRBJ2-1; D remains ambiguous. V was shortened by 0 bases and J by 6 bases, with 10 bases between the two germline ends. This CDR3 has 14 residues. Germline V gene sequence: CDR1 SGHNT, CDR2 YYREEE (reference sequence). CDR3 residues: CASSLGATSNEQFF. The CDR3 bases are TGTGCCAGCAGCTTGGGGGCCACAAGCAATGAGCAGTTCTTC.

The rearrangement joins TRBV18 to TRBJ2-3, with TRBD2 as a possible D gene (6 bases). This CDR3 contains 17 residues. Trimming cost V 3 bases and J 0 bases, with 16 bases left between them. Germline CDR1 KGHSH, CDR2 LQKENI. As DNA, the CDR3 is TGTGCCAGCTCACCCACGTGGGGCGGGACTAGCACAGATACGCAGTATTTT. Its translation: CASSPTWGGTSTDTQYF.